These 26 T cell receptor beta chains were all obtained from the same sample, sequenced in a study (dated by TCRdb to 2013 to 2016). Libraries were constructed by 5' RACE. The run used an Illumina MiSeq. The public sequencing data were trimmed at Q25 with fastp and processed into clonotypes with MiXCR by TCRdb, which kept only in-frame beta chains. Duplicate CDR3 protein sequences are folded into a single record with the most common DNA and genes. The sample data list 35,000 to 45,000 distinct CDR3 sequences, and about a fifth of these were observed just once. 3.5% to 4.5% of the sample goes to the ten largest clones. Cells that were CD4+CD25+CD127-/low were isolated as Tregs. The sequencing input was Tregs sorted from a lymph node. The receptors were sampled from a female donor with breast cancer.

As regards this clonotype: Possible read error: a much larger clone is one base away. V usage is TRBV5-1 and J usage is TRBJ2-1, with D unresolved. The CDR3 has 14 residues. Per the germline V gene, CDR1 is SGHRS and CDR2 is YFSETQ. The CDR3 sequence: CAGSLQLHYNEQFF. For the CDR3, the DNA is TGCGCCGGCAGCTTGCAATTACACTACAATGAGCAGTTCTTC.

The chain carries TRBV10-3 and TRBJ2-1; 9 nucleotides agree with TRBD1. CDR1 is ENHRY and CDR2 is SYGVKD in the germline V gene. Unmatched junction bases numbered 3, after V lost 0 bases and J lost 9 bases. This CDR3 is built from 14 residues. CDR3 in DNA: TGTGCCATCAGTGAGTCCCGGGACAGGGTTGAGCAGTTCTTC. It specifies CAISESRDRVEQFF.

The table lists this clonotype with many counts. V gene TRBV10-2 combines with J gene TRBJ2-7; D gene unclear. The CDR3 is made up of 13 amino acids. Germline-derived CDR1 and CDR2 are WSHSY and SAAADI. Deletions cut 4 bases from V and 0 bases from J, with 7 bases between. In DNA form, the CDR3 reads TGCGCCAGCAGTGGTGGTGGCTCCTACGAGCAGTACTTC. This codes for CASSGGGSYEQYF.

On this clonotype itself: A much larger clone differs by one base, so this may be a read error. The V gene is TRBV2, the J gene TRBJ1-5; D remains unclear. Germline V lookup: CDR1 SNHLY, CDR2 FYNNEI. This CDR3 has 15 residues. CDR3 region: CAGSEGIGQDQPQHF. In DNA, the CDR3 is TGTGCCGGCAGTGAAGGAATCGGCCAGGATCAGCCCCAGCATTTT.

This clonotype was found a few times. V is TRBV7-9 and J is TRBJ2-1, with 7 nucleotides matching TRBD2. After removal of 2 bases from V and 3 bases from J, the junction contained 13 bases not matched to a gene. The CDR3 runs to 18 residues. CDR1 and CDR2 (germline): SEHNR, FQNEAQ (reference sequence). The CDR3 region has the DNA TGTGCCAGCAGCTTACCCCGGGGTTCTGCTAGCGGCTACAATGAGCAGTTCTTC. The encoded protein is CASSLPRGSASGYNEQFF.

V is TRBV5-1 and J is TRBJ2-6, with D hard to call. Germline V gene sequence: CDR1 SGHRS, CDR2 YFSETQ. The length of the CDR3 is 16 residues. Deletions cut 5 bases from V and 0 bases from J, with 12 bases between. The CDR3, as DNA: TGCGCCAGCAGTTTTTCCCGAGCCTCTGGGGCCAACGTCCTGACTTTC. It translates to CASSFSRASGANVLTF.

The sample holds a few counts of this clonotype. The chain combines TRBV5-1 with TRBJ2-1; 7 nucleotides line up with TRBD1. The J segment lost 6 bases and the V segment lost 2 bases, leaving 5 bases of the junction unmatched. CDR1 and CDR2 (germline): SGHRS, YFSETQ. CDR3 size: 14 residues. CDR3 sequence: CASSLQGLGNEQFF. The CDR3 nucleotides read TGCGCCAGCAGCTTACAGGGGTTGGGCAATGAGCAGTTCTTC.

The V gene is TRBV7-9, the J gene TRBJ2-5; perhaps D is TRBD1 or TRBD2 (5 bases each). The CDR3 runs 15 residues. The V gene lost 4 bases and the J gene lost 2 bases, with 14 bases spanning the gap. Germline CDR1 SEHNR, CDR2 FQNEAQ (reference sequence). DNA of the CDR3: TGTGCCAGCAGCTGGACCCGGGACCAACAAGAGACCCAGTACTTC. It translates to CASSWTRDQQETQYF.

This clonotype was detected a few times. The junction shows a germline mismatch at one end, possibly a read error. The chain has TRBV9 and TRBJ1-2, with D possibly being TRBD1 (5 bases). CDR3 length: 13 residues. Germline V gene data show CDR1 as SGDLS and CDR2 as YYNGEE. CDR3 sequence reads: CASSRDENYSYTF. The DNA for the CDR3 is TGTGCCAGCAGCAGGGACGAAAACTATAGCTACACCTTC.

The V gene is TRBV7-2, the J gene TRBJ2-3, with a weak D call TRBD2 (6 bases). Trimming pared 1 base from V and 2 bases from J, leaving 19 bases between. The CDR3 runs 18 residues. The V gene's germline CDR1 is SGHTA and CDR2 FQGNSA. CDR3: CASSLGGTSWTYTDTQYF. The DNA for the CDR3 is TGTGCCAGCAGCTTAGGGGGAACTAGCTGGACCTACACAGATACGCAGTATTTT.

The sample holds many counts of this clonotype. This chain connects TRBV6-5 to TRBJ1-2; D gene unclear. This CDR3 contains 13 residues. Germline assignment: CDR1 MNHEY and CDR2 SVGAGI. Deletions cut 6 bases from V and 1 base from J, with 9 bases between. The CDR3 coding sequence is TGTGCCAGCAGCCCCCGGGGTAACTATGGCTACACCTTC. Encoded protein: CASSPRGNYGYTF.

In regard to this clonotype: A much larger clone sits a single nucleotide away, making a read error possible. The J gene is TRBJ2-1, the V gene TRBV4-1; D is undetermined. CDR3 length: 15 amino acids. Germline V gene lookup returns CDR1 MGHRA and CDR2 YSYEKL. CDR3: CAGSQVTSSYNEQFF. The CDR3 nucleotides are TGCGCCGGCAGCCAAGTAACGAGCTCCTACAATGAGCAGTTCTTC.

The sample holds a few counts of this clonotype. V is TRBV5-1 and J is TRBJ2-7; a weak D match, TRBD1 (5 bases). This CDR3 region has 13 residues. The germline gives CDR1 SGHRS, CDR2 YFSETQ. Trimming took 7 bases from V and 3 from J, leaving 14 bases between them. This chain's CDR3 is CASGWGPLYEQYF. CDR3 nucleotide sequence: TGCGCCAGCGGTTGGGGCCCTCTCTACGAGCAGTACTTC.

This clonotype was observed many times. This chain connects TRBV4-1 to TRBJ1-4; perhaps TRBD1 as D (5 bases). Between the trimmed V and J ends, which lost 4 bases and 5 bases, there was a span of 17 bases. This CDR3 region has 16 residues. Germline V gene sequence: CDR1 MGHRA, CDR2 YSYEKL. CDR3 region: CASSLVPRVGNEKLFF. In DNA form, the CDR3 reads TGCGCCAGCAGCCTAGTCCCCAGGGTGGGAAATGAAAAACTGTTTTTT.

In this sample, this clonotype turned up once. A read error is possible here, since a much larger clone lies one base away. The V gene is TRBV12-3 or TRBV12-4, the J gene TRBJ1-2; D is unclear. This CDR3 contains 14 residues. This CDR3 is CTSSLSWDSYGYTF. CDR3 coding DNA: TGTACCAGCAGTTTATCGTGGGATAGCTATGGCTACACCTTC.

Note on this clonotype: As the CDR3 is not closed by the conserved phenylalanine or tryptophan, this likely results from a read error. This chain links TRBV12-3 or TRBV12-4 with TRBJ1-2; no clear D gene. This CDR3 spans 13 amino acids. V lost 5 bases and J 4 bases, leaving 11 bases between the germline ends. CDR3 coding DNA: TGTGCCAGCAGTGCAAGAAGGATCTATGGCTACACCTCC. Translation: CASSARRIYGYTS.

This clonotype was counted only a few times. For the CDR3, the DNA is TGTGCCAGCACCAATTCTCGTGGGCTTTGGCCCCAGCATTTT. This sequence encodes CASTNSRGLWPQHF. J is TRBJ1-5 and V is TRBV2; D gene unclear. This CDR3 spans 14 amino acids. The germline V and J ends were trimmed by 7 bases and 9 bases, with 19 bases remaining between them. The V gene's germline CDR1 is SNHLY and CDR2 FYNNEI.

The chain has TRBV28 and TRBJ1-6; possibly TRBD1 for D (5 bases). The CDR3 covers 16 residues. Between the trimmed V and J ends, which lost 5 bases and 6 bases, there was a span of 17 bases. CDR1 and CDR2 from the germline V gene are MDHEN and SYDVKM. The CDR3 protein is CASSMLSRVGNSPLHF. DNA of the CDR3: TGTGCCAGCAGTATGCTCTCCAGGGTCGGTAATTCACCCCTCCACTTT. The full variable domain, rest sourced from reference TRBV28 and TRBJ1-6, is DVKVTQSSRYLVKRTGEKVFLECVQDMDHENMFWYRQDPGLGLRLIYFSYDVKMKEKGDIPEGYSVSREKKERFSLILESASTNQTSMYLCASSMLSRVGNSPLHFGNGTRLTVT.

This clonotype was seen at least ten times. The chain is built from TRBV12-3 or TRBV12-4 and TRBJ1-5; D is uncertain. CDR3 length equals 14 residues. The V end was cut by 4 bases, the J end by 0 bases, with 7 bases between. CDR3 nucleotide sequence: TGTGCCAGCAGTTCCGCCAATAGCAATCAGCCCCAGCATTTT. This translates into CASSSANSNQPQHF.

This clonotype was counted ten times or more. The V gene is TRBV10-2, the J gene TRBJ2-5; D might be TRBD1 or TRBD2, each matching 6 bases. With 10 bases removed from V and 3 bases from J, the gap between germline ends came to 15 bases. CDR3 length: 13 residues. The V gene's germline CDR1 is WSHSY and CDR2 SAAADI. Here the CDR3 reads CATEPGEEETQYF. The CDR3 DNA reads TGCGCCACCGAGCCAGGGGAGGAAGAGACCCAGTACTTC.

This rearrangement joins TRBV27 to TRBJ2-7, with D perhaps being TRBD1 or TRBD2 (5 bases each). Per the germline V gene, CDR1 is MNHEY and CDR2 is SMNVEV (reference sequence). The V end was cut by 11 bases, the J end by 7 bases, with 21 bases between. This CDR3 spans 13 amino acids. CDR3 in amino acids: CAVQGPVGLEQYF. In nucleotides, the CDR3 is TGTGCCGTTCAGGGACCCGTAGGGTTGGAGCAGTACTTC.

The sample holds many counts of this clonotype. This rearrangement joins TRBV12-3 or TRBV12-4 to TRBJ2-2; TRBD1 aligns across 8 bases. Losses at the gene ends were 4 bases for V and 8 bases for J; bases not matched to a gene: 15. The CDR3 covers 17 residues. In DNA, the CDR3 is TGTGCCAGCAGTTCCCCTAGGGGTTGGACAGGGTCTGGGGAGCTGTTTTTT. Amino acids: CASSSPRGWTGSGELFF.

This clonotype was detected only a few times. Just one base apart from a much larger clone, this may be a read error. The genes are TRBV20-1 and TRBJ1-1; D is undetermined. CDR1 is DFQATT, CDR2 SNEGSKA, per germline (reference sequence). The V end was cut by 2 bases, the J end by 0 bases, with 25 bases between. CDR3 length: 19 amino acids. CDR3 region: CSARTPTRHTHLMNTEAFF. DNA for the CDR3: TGCAGTGCTAGAACCCCGACCCGGCACACCCACCTCATGAACACTGAAGCTTTCTTT.

Notes on this clonotype: A much larger clone lies one base from this, so it may be a read error. A read error is likely, as this CDR3 ends without the conserved phenylalanine or tryptophan. This chain uses TRBV7-2 with TRBJ2-7, with 12 bases identical to TRBD2. V dropped 5 bases and J dropped 7; count of bases not matched to a gene: 9. This CDR3 spans 15 amino acids. Germline V gene lookup returns CDR1 SGHTA and CDR2 FQGNSA. The CDR3 DNA sequence: TGTGCCAGCAGCCCCATGACTAGCGGGAGTCGTGAGCAGTACATC. Amino acids: CASSPMTSGSREQYI.

This clonotype was observed a handful of times. The rearrangement uses TRBV29-1 and TRBJ1-2; 10 bases are shared with TRBD1. CDR1 SQVTM and CDR2 ANQGSEA come from the germline V gene. The ends lost 3 bases at V and 9 bases at J; junction bases unmatched: 10. The CDR3 has 14 amino acids. The CDR3 spells CSVDGPDRGHRYTF. The DNA for the CDR3 is TGCAGCGTTGATGGCCCCGACAGGGGGCATCGCTACACCTTC.

This clonotype came up many times. CDR3 in amino acids: CSVEASGTGHGYTF. CDR3 nucleotides: TGCAGCGTTGAAGCCTCGGGGACAGGGCATGGCTACACCTTC. The rearrangement uses TRBV29-1 and TRBJ1-2; 9 nucleotides match TRBD1. V was pared by 1 base and J by 6 bases, with 6 bases of the junction left unmatched. Germline-derived CDR1 and CDR2 are SQVTM and ANQGSEA. This CDR3 comprises 14 residues.